This T cell receptor beta chain is drawn from a study of early T cells in non-severe SARS-CoV-2 infection. Germline CDR1 and CDR2: SGHTA and FQGNSA. V dropped 5 bases and J dropped 9; count of bases not matched to a gene: 11. The CDR3 has 17 amino acids. TCRdb called the 5' RACE reads again in MiXCR, with one record for every CDR3 protein. The table has under 85,000 distinct CDR3 sequences, approximately 10% seen once. The sequence came from an adult who was a healthcare worker with PCR-confirmed SARS-CoV-2 infection or an uninfected control (not recorded which). The source was whole blood, collected at baseline. The V gene is TRBV7-2, the J gene TRBJ2-1, with TRBD2 identical over 15 bases. Here the CDR3 DNA reads TGTGCCAGCAGCCACTTGGGACTAGCGGGAGGAGGGGGTGAGCAGTTCTTC. Its protein product is CASSHLGLAGGGGEQFF.